This T cell receptor (beta chain) was identified in a study of identical twins. TCRdb called the 5' RACE reads again in MiXCR, with one record for every CDR3 protein. The repertoire holds 640,000 or so distinct CDR3 sequences, with approximately 6.1% as singletons. All donors were healthy Caucasians. This clonotype appeared many times. The CDR3 runs 15 residues. V lost 0 bases and J lost 2, with 9 bases in between. CDR1 is SGHDT and CDR2 is YYEEEE in the germline V gene. Material for sequencing was naive T cells sorted from blood. The chain has TRBV5-6 and TRBJ2-4, with TRBD2 as a possible D gene (6 bases). The sequence was obtained from a young man in good health. Here the CDR3 reads CASSLATSPKNIQYF. The DNA for the CDR3 is TGTGCCAGCAGCTTGGCCACTAGCCCCAAAAACATTCAGTACTTC.